This passage covers 25 T cell receptor beta chains from one sample sequenced in a study of CD8+ T cells in alopecia areata. As the sequencing template, cDNA was produced by extracting RNA and reverse transcribing it. This table comes from immunoSEQ multiplex PCR, and its TCRdb copy is limited to in-frame clones, with some not included. The sample has about 220,000 clones, less than 75% seen once; the top ten hold around 1.5%. Stated treatment: oral pan-JAK inhibitor, 5-10 mg twice daily. The starting material was CD4+ T cells sorted from blood, obtained at week 4, from a patient treated with tofacitinib. The receptor source for this set is a human donor with alopecia areata.

J is TRBJ1-2 and V is TRBV5-1, with TRBD1 identical over 8 bases. V shed 4 bases, J shed 0 bases, and the junction held 8 bases outside the gene matches. This CDR3 region has 16 residues. CDR1 is SGHRS and CDR2 is YFSETQ in the germline V gene. The CDR3 reads CASSQTTGAANYGYTF. CDR3 bases: TGCGCCAGCAGCCAAACGACAGGGGCAGCTAACTATGGCTACACCTTC.

The CDR3 is CASSLVLGQGALETQYF. The CDR3 bases are TGTGCCAGCAGCTTAGTTCTCGGACAGGGGGCATTGGAGACCCAGTACTTC. This sequence joins TRBV7-8 and TRBJ2-5, with 11 bases fitting TRBD1. The CDR3 runs to 17 residues. Germline V gene data show CDR1 as SGHVS and CDR2 as FQNEAQ. The J segment lost 5 bases and the V segment lost 1 base, leaving 9 bases of the junction unmatched.

On this clone: The same CDR3 can be traced to other DNA sequences in this sample. This chain links TRBV7-2 with TRBJ2-7; 7 bases match TRBD1. The CDR3 sequence is 13 residues long. Germline CDR1 is SGHTA and CDR2 is FQGNSA. Trimming cost V 5 bases and J 3 bases; bases outside gene matches: 4. The CDR3 region is CASSPRQGYEQYF. The CDR3, as DNA: TGTGCCAGCAGCCCGAGACAGGGCTACGAGCAGTACTTC. Looking up the rest from reference TRBV7-2 and TRBJ2-7 gives the full variable domain: GAGVSQSPSNKVTEKGKDVELRCDPISGHTALYWYRQSLGQGLEFLIYFQGNSAPDKSGLPSDRFSAERTGGSVSTLTIQRTQQEDSAVYLCASSPRQGYEQYFGPGTRLTVT.

V usage is TRBV5-1 and J usage is TRBJ2-1, with TRBD2 matching over 10 bases. Germline V gene sequence: CDR1 SGHRS, CDR2 YFSETQ. V lost 4 bases and J lost 6; bases outside the gene matches: 7. This CDR3 comprises 15 residues. The DNA for the CDR3 is TGCGCCAGCAGCCCCGGACTAGCGGCCTTCAATGAGCAGTTCTTC. This gives the protein CASSPGLAAFNEQFF.

The chain employs TRBV30 and TRBJ1-2; D gene uncertain. The germline gives CDR1 GTSNPN, CDR2 SVGIG (reference sequence). This CDR3 has 13 residues. V shed 2 bases and J shed 6 bases, with 13 bases lying between them. The CDR3 reads CAWSLGPSNGYTF. The CDR3 DNA reads TGTGCCTGGAGTTTAGGTCCCTCGAATGGCTACACCTTC.

This chain links TRBV7-2 with TRBJ2-7, with D unresolved. The CDR3 contains 15 residues. Trimming removed 1 base from V and 2 bases from J, with 12 bases in between. Looked up from germline, CDR1 is SGHTA and CDR2 is FQGNSA. CDR3 in amino acids: CASSLEAQPAYEQYF. The DNA for the CDR3 is TGTGCCAGCAGCTTAGAGGCCCAACCGGCCTACGAGCAGTACTTC.

This clone was recorded at least ten times. The chain is built from TRBV5-1 and TRBJ1-2; the D gene is possibly TRBD1 (6 bases). The germline V and J ends were trimmed by 4 bases and 2 bases, with 9 bases remaining between them. Per germline, CDR1 SGHRS and CDR2 YFSETQ. The CDR3 consists of 13 residues. In DNA, the CDR3 is TGCGCCAGCAGCCCACAGGGAAACTATGGCTACACCTTC. Translating gives CASSPQGNYGYTF.

V gene TRBV30 combines with J gene TRBJ2-3; no firm D call. CDR3 length: 13 residues. Trimming removed 4 bases at V and 0 bases at J, with 8 bases between. Germline V lookup: CDR1 GTSNPN, CDR2 SVGIG (reference sequence). The CDR3 DNA follows: TGTGCCTGGACCCCTCTTAGCACAGATACGCAGTATTTT. It yields the protein CAWTPLSTDTQYF.

The chain combines TRBV11-2 with TRBJ2-2; TRBD2 agrees at 8 bases. This CDR3 has 16 amino acids. CDR1 SGHAT and CDR2 FQNNGV come from the germline V gene. Trimming took 8 bases from V and 2 from J; bases not matched to a gene: 10. This CDR3 is CASDPAGGPNTGELFF. DNA of the CDR3: TGTGCCAGCGACCCCGCGGGGGGCCCAAACACCGGGGAGCTGTTTTTT.

The V call is TRBV7-6, the J call TRBJ1-1; TRBD1 might be the D (6 bases). This CDR3 is built from 13 residues. Germline-derived CDR1 and CDR2 are SGHVS and FNYEAQ. V lost 4 bases to trimming and J lost 6 bases, with 12 bases between them. The CDR3 here is CASSSGVTAEAFF. The CDR3 DNA reads as TGTGCCAGCAGCTCAGGGGTTACCGCTGAAGCTTTCTTT.

This chain uses TRBV29-1 with TRBJ2-7, with TRBD1 identical over 9 bases. The CDR3 sequence is 13 residues long. From germline, CDR1 is SQVTM and CDR2 ANQGSEA. V shed 6 bases and J 7 bases; nucleotides not matched to a gene: 10. The CDR3 spells CSVPLTGGGEQYF. As DNA, the CDR3 is TGCAGCGTCCCATTGACAGGGGGTGGTGAGCAGTACTTC.

The V call is TRBV4-3, the J call TRBJ1-1, with no clear D. V was clipped by 3 bases and J by 5 bases, with 10 bases between them. The CDR3 is made up of 13 amino acids. Germline values: CDR1 LGHNA, CDR2 YSLEER. Written as DNA, the CDR3 is TGCGCCAGCAGCCAGTATCTGGGGACTGAAGCTTTCTTT. This translates into CASSQYLGTEAFF.

This chain connects TRBV6-6 to TRBJ1-6; D gene ambiguous. The CDR3 is 14 residues long. The V and J ends lost 1 base and 7 bases respectively, with 8 bases between them. Germline lookup yields CDR1 MNHNY and CDR2 SVGAGI (reference sequence). The CDR3 reads CASSYYTLNSPLHF. The DNA for the CDR3 is TGTGCCAGCAGTTACTACACCCTGAATTCACCCCTCCACTTT.

The chain employs TRBV6-5 and TRBJ2-1; 8 bases match TRBD2. CDR1 is MNHEY, CDR2 SVGAGI, per germline. The CDR3 loop spans 15 amino acids. V lost 2 bases to trimming and J lost 2 bases; unmatched junction nucleotides: 2. Here the CDR3 reads CASSYGLAAYNEQFF. DNA of the CDR3: TGTGCCAGCAGTTACGGACTAGCAGCCTACAATGAGCAGTTCTTC.

The chain uses TRBV11-2 and TRBJ2-3; TRBD2 matches at 8 bases. The germline V gene has CDR1 SGHAT and CDR2 FQNNGV. Germline trimming cut 5 bases from V and 3 bases from J; bases unmatched to any gene: 10. This CDR3 spans 16 amino acids. The CDR3 here is CASSPGVAGWTDTQYF. The CDR3 nucleotides are TGTGCCAGCAGCCCAGGGGTAGCGGGGTGGACAGATACGCAGTATTTT.

This clone was recorded a few times. This chain joins TRBV18 and TRBJ2-1; D could derive from TRBD1 or TRBD2 (5 bases each). There are 15 residues in the CDR3. Trimming took 0 bases from V and 6 from J, leaving 12 bases between them. From germline, CDR1 is KGHSH and CDR2 LQKENI. In nucleotides, the CDR3 is TGTGCCAGCTCACCACCCCAGGGAGTCATCAATGAGCAGTTCTTC. Encoded protein: CASSPPQGVINEQFF.

This clone has ten or more counts. The chain combines TRBV5-6 with TRBJ2-5; 7 positions match TRBD1. The trim removed 0 bases at V and 5 bases at J, leaving 10 bases unmatched. CDR3 length: 16 amino acids. Germline values: CDR1 SGHDT, CDR2 YYEEEE. The CDR3: CASSLVGSGGLETQYF. The DNA for the CDR3 is TGTGCCAGCAGCTTGGTAGGGTCAGGGGGATTGGAGACCCAGTACTTC.

The chain is built from TRBV19 and TRBJ1-6, with 9 bases lining up with TRBD1. This CDR3 is 15 amino acids long. The V gene end was trimmed by 5 bases and the J gene end by 10 bases; junction bases not matched to a gene: 9. From germline, CDR1 is LNHDA and CDR2 SQIVND (reference sequence). The CDR3 loop is CASSARTGEGSPLHF. Written as DNA, the CDR3 is TGTGCCAGTAGTGCGCGGACAGGGGAAGGCTCACCCCTCCACTTT.

This sequence joins TRBV10-3 and TRBJ2-1; possibly TRBD1 or TRBD2 for D (5 bases each). The CDR3 consists of 13 residues. V was trimmed by 6 bases and J by 3 bases, leaving 9 bases between them. From germline, CDR1 is ENHRY and CDR2 SYGVKD. The CDR3, as DNA: TGTGCCATCAGCAGGGACCTCTACAATGAGCAGTTCTTC. As protein: CAISRDLYNEQFF.

This chain's CDR3 is CASSEAGTRTDTQYF. In DNA, the CDR3 is TGTGCCAGCAGTGAGGCCGGGACTAGGACAGATACGCAGTATTTT. This chain links TRBV25-1 with TRBJ2-3, with 8 nucleotides matching TRBD2. Germline V CDR1 and CDR2: MGHDK, SYGVNS. Unmatched junction bases numbered 5, after V lost 3 bases and J lost 3 bases. The CDR3 totals 15 residues.

The chain employs TRBV30 and TRBJ2-3; D may be TRBD1 (5 bases). There are 14 residues in the CDR3. CDR1 is GTSNPN and CDR2 is SVGIG in the germline V gene (reference sequence). V lost 4 bases and J lost 3, with 14 bases in between. This chain's CDR3 is CAWKVQGTTDTQYF. The CDR3, as DNA: TGTGCCTGGAAGGTTCAGGGTACGACAGATACGCAGTATTTT.

This clone appeared a few times. The genes are TRBV30 and TRBJ1-4; the match to TRBD1 covers 7 bases. This CDR3 comprises 12 residues. The V gene end was trimmed by 0 bases and the J gene end by 14 bases; junction bases not matched to a gene: 6. CDR1 GTSNPN and CDR2 SVGIG come from the germline V gene (reference sequence). The CDR3 protein is CAWSVDRAILFF. CDR3 nucleotide sequence: TGTGCCTGGAGTGTAGACAGGGCCATTCTGTTTTTT.

The chain carries TRBV5-1 and TRBJ2-2, with D maybe TRBD1 (5 bases). Trimming removed 3 bases at V and 6 bases at J, with 6 bases between. The CDR3 totals 12 residues. Germline V gene sequence: CDR1 SGHRS, CDR2 YFSETQ. This CDR3 is CASSWGSGELFF. Written as DNA, the CDR3 is TGCGCCAGCAGCTGGGGCTCCGGGGAGCTGTTTTTT.

The V and J genes are TRBV7-9 and TRBJ2-7; weak D call: TRBD1 (5 bases). The ends were cut back, 5 bases at V and 0 bases at J, with 11 bases in the middle. In germline, CDR1 is SEHNR, CDR2 FQNEAQ (reference sequence). CDR3 length equals 14 residues. In DNA, the CDR3 is TGTGCCAGCAGCCCAAGACAGAGCTCCTACGAGCAGTACTTC. This gives the protein CASSPRQSSYEQYF.

DNA for the CDR3: TGTGCCAGCAGCACACACCGGGACCCAAACACCGGGGAGCTGTTTTTT. It is translated as CASSTHRDPNTGELFF. The genes are TRBV14 and TRBJ2-2, with D perhaps TRBD1 or TRBD2 (5 bases each). The CDR3 totals 16 residues. Germline V gene sequence: CDR1 SGHDN, CDR2 FVKESK. V was cut by 5 bases and J by 2 bases, with 15 bases left in between.